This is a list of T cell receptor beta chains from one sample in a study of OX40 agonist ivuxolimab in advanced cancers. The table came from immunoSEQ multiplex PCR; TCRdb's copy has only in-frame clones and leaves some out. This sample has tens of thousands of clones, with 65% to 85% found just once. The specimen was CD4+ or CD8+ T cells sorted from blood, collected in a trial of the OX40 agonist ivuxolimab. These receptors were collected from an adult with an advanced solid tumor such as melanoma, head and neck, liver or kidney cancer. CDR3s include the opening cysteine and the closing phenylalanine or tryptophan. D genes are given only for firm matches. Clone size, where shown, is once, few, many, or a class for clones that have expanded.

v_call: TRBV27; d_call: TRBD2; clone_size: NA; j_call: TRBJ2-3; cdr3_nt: TGTGCCAGCAGTTTCTTTACTAGCGGGGAAGATACGCAGTATTTT; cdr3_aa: CASSFFTSGEDTQYF
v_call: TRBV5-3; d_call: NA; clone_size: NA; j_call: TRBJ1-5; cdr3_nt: TGTGCCAGAAGCTTGGAGGGCAAAAAACTTTGCGATCAGCCCCAGCATTTT; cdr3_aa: CARSLEGKKLCDQPQHF
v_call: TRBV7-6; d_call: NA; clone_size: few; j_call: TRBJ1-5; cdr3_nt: TGTGCCAGCAGCTTGAGAGTGGGACAGCCCCAGCATTTT; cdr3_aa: CASSLRVGQPQHF
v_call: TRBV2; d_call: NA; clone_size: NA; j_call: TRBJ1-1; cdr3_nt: TGTGCCAGCAGTGAATGGGGGTTCGGGGTGAACACTGAAGCTTTCTTT; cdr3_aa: CASSEWGFGVNTEAFF
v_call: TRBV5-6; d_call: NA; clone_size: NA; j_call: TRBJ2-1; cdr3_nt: TGTGCCAGCAGCTCAATTAAGAGCTCCTACAATGAGCAGTTCTTC; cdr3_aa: CASSSIKSSYNEQFF
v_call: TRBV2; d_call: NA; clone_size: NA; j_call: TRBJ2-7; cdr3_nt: TGTGCCAGCAGTCAGGCGGCGGGGACAACCTACGAGCAGTACTTC; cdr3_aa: CASSQAAGTTYEQYF
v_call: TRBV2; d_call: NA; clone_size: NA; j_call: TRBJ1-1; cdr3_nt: TGTGCCAGCAGTGGGGAGTTGGGACCCAATGAAGCTTTCTTT; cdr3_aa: CASSGELGPNEAFF
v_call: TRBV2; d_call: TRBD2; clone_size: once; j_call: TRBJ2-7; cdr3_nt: TGTGCCAGCCGCCCGCGGGGGGGGGCAGCGGCCTACGAGCAGTACTTC; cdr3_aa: CASRPRGGAAAYEQYF
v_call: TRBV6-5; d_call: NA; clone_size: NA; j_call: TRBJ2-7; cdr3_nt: TGTGCCAGCAGCCCTGGGAGATTTCCCTACGAGCAGTACTTC; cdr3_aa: CASSPGRFPYEQYF
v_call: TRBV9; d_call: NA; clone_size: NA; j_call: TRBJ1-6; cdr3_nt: TGTGCCAGCAGCGTAGAAGGGTCGAATTCACCCCTCCACTTT; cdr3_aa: CASSVEGSNSPLHF
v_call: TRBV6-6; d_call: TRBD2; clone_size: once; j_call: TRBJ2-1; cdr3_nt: TGTGCCAGCAGCTGGAGCGGGGAGTACAATGAGCAGTTCTTC; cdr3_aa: CASSWSGEYNEQFF
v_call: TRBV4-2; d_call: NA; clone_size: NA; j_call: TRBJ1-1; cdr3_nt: TGTGCCAGCAGCGAGGAGTTGGTGGGGACCACTGAAGCTTTCTTT; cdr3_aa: CASSEELVGTTEAFF
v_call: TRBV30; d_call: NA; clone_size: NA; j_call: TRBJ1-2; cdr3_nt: TGTGCCTGGAGTGCTGATTATGGCTACACCTTC; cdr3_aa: CAWSADYGYTF
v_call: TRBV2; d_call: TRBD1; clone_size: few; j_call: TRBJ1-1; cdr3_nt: TGTGCCAGCGAATACCACGACAGGGTGAACACTGAAGCTTTCTTT; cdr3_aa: CASEYHDRVNTEAFF
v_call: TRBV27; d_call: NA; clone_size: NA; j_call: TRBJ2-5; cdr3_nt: TGTGCCAGCAGTTTATCTCCACGGGGGGCGCACGAGACCCAGTACTTC; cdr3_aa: CASSLSPRGAHETQYF
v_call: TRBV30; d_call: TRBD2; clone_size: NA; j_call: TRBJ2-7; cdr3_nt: TGTGCCTGGAGTGTTGGGAGCGGGGGGCTGTACGAGCAGTACTTC; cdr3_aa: CAWSVGSGGLYEQYF
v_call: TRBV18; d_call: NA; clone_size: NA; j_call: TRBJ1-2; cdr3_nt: TGTGCCAGCTCACCAGCGGAAAACTATGGCTACACCTTC; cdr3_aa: CASSPAENYGYTF
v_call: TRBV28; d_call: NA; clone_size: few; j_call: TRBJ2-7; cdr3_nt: TGTGCCAGCAGGCGACTTACAGGGCACGAGCAGTACTTC; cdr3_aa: CASRRLTGHEQYF
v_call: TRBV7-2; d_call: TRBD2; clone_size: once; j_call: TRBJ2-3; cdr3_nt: TGTGCCAGCAGCCCGCGTCCGGGACTAGCGGGAGAGTATACGCAGTATTTT; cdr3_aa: CASSPRPGLAGEYTQYF
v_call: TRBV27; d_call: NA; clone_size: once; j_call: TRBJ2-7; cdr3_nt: TGTGCCAGCAGTTTAAGCACGGAGACCTACGAGCAGTACTTC; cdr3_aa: CASSLSTETYEQYF
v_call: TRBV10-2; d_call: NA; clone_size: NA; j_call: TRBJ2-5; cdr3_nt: TGCGCCAGCAGTGGGGCTGCCGGGGGAAAGACCCAGTACTTC; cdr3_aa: CASSGAAGGKTQYF